This record covers a single T cell receptor (beta chain). Its antigen is still unknown. The CDR3 is 15 residues long. Germline V gene data show CDR1 as MNHEY and CDR2 as SVGAGI. The data stem from a study of CXCR3-negative and CXCR3-positive naive CD8 T cells. At the level of the study: Sequencing brought in about 140 million TRB reads altogether, and each library got about 1.5 +/- 0.3 million.

Regarding the study as a whole: More hydrophobic TRB CDR3s occurred in CXCR3-positive than in CXCR3-negative naive cells. Naive cells that were CXCR3-negative or CXCR3-positive used TRBV-TRBJ genes alike, while memory cells diverged.

Triplicates of around 300,000 cells were sorted from each CD8+ T cell subset. Definition of naive CD8+ T cells rested on a CD45RO-CCR7+CD27+CD95- profile. UMI-labeled 5' RACE TRB cDNA libraries were prepared from the cells. TCRdb re-called the 5' RACE reads; one entry per CDR3 protein, DNA not given. The listing contains some 85,000 distinct CDR3 sequences. The gene calls are TRBV6-5 and TRBJ1-4; absent DNA, TCRdb's TRBD1 call cannot be checked. The sequencing sample was made of naive CXCR3+ CD8+ T cells from blood. Subset denoted: CD45RO-CCR7+CD27+CD95- naive CD8+ T cells expressing CXCR3 (TNR3+). The clonotype originates from a human donor in good health. Some clones in this sample may be carry-over from other donors' samples. CDR3 in amino acids: CASSYSGGLNEKLFF.